This T cell receptor beta chain was recovered during a study of blood T cell repertoires in COVID-19. Study information: The United States, Italy and Spain were the sources of the acute and convalescent COVID-19 samples. Sample material is recorded as cDNA or gDNA derived from T cells, B-cell-depleted T cells, or PBMCs.

V lost 3 bases to trimming and J lost 0 bases; unmatched junction nucleotides: 14. Germline V gene data show CDR1 as SGDLS and CDR2 as YYNGEE. The CDR3 runs to 18 residues. In the original analysis: It was from reference gene primer amplification that nucleated cell counts were estimated. Measured with immunoSEQ multiplex PCR; TCRdb has only the in-frame clones, and not every one. That table gives V, J and clone size, and the DNA gave D and trimming. Found here are 140,000 to 150,000 clones, 65% to 85% of them singletons; the top ten hold 13%. This sequence was found in a man in his 60s with active or convalescent COVID-19. The chain recombines TRBV9 with TRBJ1-2; 7 bases agree with TRBD1. The sequencing sample was made of peripheral blood. CDR3 residues: CASSGPWTGGLANYGYTF. CDR3 nucleotides: TGTGCCAGCAGCGGGCCCTGGACAGGAGGTTTAGCTAACTATGGCTACACCTTC.